Below, 9 T cell receptor beta chains from the same sample are listed, as sequenced in a study of cytomegalovirus exposure and HLA in healthy donors. With 60 Vbeta and 13 Jbeta primers, the PCR was carried out. Repertoires were generated with immunoSEQ multiplex PCR, while TCRdb's copy carries only in-frame clones and drops some. The data contain approximately 110,000 clones, about three quarters of them singletons. The sequencing sample was made of PBMCs. These receptors were obtained from a man aged 50 or older in good health and CMV-seronegative.

This sequence joins TRBV25-1 and TRBJ1-1; D perhaps matches TRBD1 (5 bases). This CDR3 region has 17 residues. Trimming left V 2 bases short and J 4 bases short, with 20 bases between. From germline, CDR1 is MGHDK and CDR2 SYGVNS. The CDR3: CASSEGLDGGVRTEAFF. The CDR3 DNA reads TGTGCCAGCAGTGAAGGGCTAGACGGAGGGGTTCGCACTGAAGCTTTCTTT.

The chain employs TRBV7-2 and TRBJ2-7; TRBD2 matches at 9 bases. The CDR3 is made up of 17 amino acids. The trim removed 1 base at V and 5 bases at J, leaving 12 bases unmatched. Germline V gives CDR1 SGHTA, CDR2 FQGNSA. The CDR3 spells CASSLGRAGGLPNEQYF. DNA of the CDR3: TGTGCCAGCAGCTTAGGAAGGGCGGGGGGGCTCCCCAACGAGCAGTACTTC.

The V call is TRBV10-3, the J call TRBJ2-2; TRBD2 matches at 8 bases. Germline-derived CDR1 and CDR2 are ENHRY and SYGVKD. The CDR3 sequence is 13 residues long. V dropped 10 bases and J dropped 4; count of bases not matched to a gene: 5. CDR3 sequence (DNA): TGTGCCACCCGGGCGGGAGGCACCGGGGAGCTGTTTTTT. The encoded protein is CATRAGGTGELFF.

This clone was counted a single time. The V call is TRBV6-1, the J call TRBJ1-6, with D tentatively TRBD1 (6 bases). The CDR3 is 14 residues long. Germline CDR1 is MNHNS and CDR2 is SASEGT. The V gene lost 2 bases and the J gene lost 8 bases, with 10 bases spanning the gap. CDR3 DNA: TGTGCCAGCAGTGAACTGGCAGGGGATTCACCCCTCCACTTT. Encoded protein: CASSELAGDSPLHF.

The V gene is TRBV10-3, the J gene TRBJ1-6; weak D call: TRBD1 (5 bases). V was trimmed by 5 bases and J by 7 bases, leaving 6 bases between them. Per the germline V gene, CDR1 is ENHRY and CDR2 is SYGVKD. The CDR3 length is 12 residues. The CDR3 sequence: CAISRGNSPLHF. The CDR3 nucleotides are TGTGCCATCAGTAGGGGAAATTCACCCCTCCACTTT.

The chain has TRBV28 and TRBJ1-2; 10 nucleotides align to TRBD1. Germline V lookup: CDR1 MDHEN, CDR2 SYDVKM. The V and J ends lost 9 bases and 8 bases, in that order; junction bases with no gene match: 21. This CDR3 is 17 amino acids long. CDR3 protein: CASVVRQGAPPSGGYTF. DNA for the CDR3: TGTGCCAGTGTCGTGAGACAGGGGGCACCACCCTCGGGGGGCTACACCTTC.

The chain has TRBV5-5 and TRBJ2-2; 11 nucleotides agree with TRBD2. The CDR3 has 17 amino acids. Germline V gene sequence: CDR1 SGHKS, CDR2 YYEKEE (reference sequence). V dropped 0 bases and J dropped 3; count of bases not matched to a gene: 4. The CDR3, as DNA: TGTGCCAGCAGCTTGGCGGTAGCGGGGGGGTACACCGGGGAGCTGTTTTTT. Protein product: CASSLAVAGGYTGELFF.

The count of this clone is one. The V and J genes are TRBV15 and TRBJ1-4; no reliable D call. V lost 1 base, J lost 0 bases, and 6 bases lay in between. CDR1 is LNHNV and CDR2 is YYDKDF in the germline V gene (reference sequence). This CDR3 spans 15 amino acids. The CDR3 DNA sequence: TGTGCCACCAGCAGAGGAGGCGCAACTAATGAAAAACTGTTTTTT. Its protein is CATSRGGATNEKLFF.

CDR3 sequence reads: CASSPQGGAHYEQYF. CDR3 coding DNA: TGTGCCAGCAGCCCCCAGGGAGGGGCCCACTACGAGCAGTACTTC. The chain joins TRBV4-2 to TRBJ2-7, with 7 nucleotides matching TRBD2. The CDR3 consists of 15 residues. The V segment lost 4 bases and the J segment 3 bases; nucleotides outside the gene matches: 9. CDR1 is LGHNA and CDR2 is YNFKEQ in the germline V gene.